This T cell receptor beta chain was recovered during a study of OX40 agonist ivuxolimab in advanced cancers. Study-level information: Dose-escalation patients had hepatocellular carcinoma, melanoma, renal cell or head and neck cancer. Participants could have had prior anti-PD-1, anti-PD-L1 or anti-CTLA-4 therapy, and around 40% had some.

V was clipped by 1 base and J by 1 base; unmatched bases: 4. Germline CDR1 and CDR2: LNHDA and SQIVND (reference sequence). This CDR3 contains 18 residues. Profiled with immunoSEQ multiplex PCR; TCRdb holds only in-frame clones, not every one. The data show around 68,000 clones, about nine tenths seen once. The TCR originated in an adult with an advanced solid tumor such as melanoma, head and neck, liver or kidney cancer. This sequence joins TRBV19 and TRBJ2-3; 14 bases align to TRBD2. Sequencing was performed on CD4+ or CD8+ T cells sorted from blood, taken in a trial of the OX40 agonist ivuxolimab. CDR3 sequence (DNA): TGTGCCAGTAGTATAGGGAAGACTAGCGGGGGGGGCACAGATACGCAGTATTTT. Residues: CASSIGKTSGGGTDTQYF. Complete variable domain (other parts from reference TRBV19 and TRBJ2-3): DGGITQSPKYLFRKEGQNVTLSCEQNLNHDAMYWYRQDPGQGLRLIYYSQIVNDFQKGDIAEGYSVSREKKESFPLTVTSAQKNPTAFYLCASSIGKTSGGGTDTQYFGPGTRLTVL.